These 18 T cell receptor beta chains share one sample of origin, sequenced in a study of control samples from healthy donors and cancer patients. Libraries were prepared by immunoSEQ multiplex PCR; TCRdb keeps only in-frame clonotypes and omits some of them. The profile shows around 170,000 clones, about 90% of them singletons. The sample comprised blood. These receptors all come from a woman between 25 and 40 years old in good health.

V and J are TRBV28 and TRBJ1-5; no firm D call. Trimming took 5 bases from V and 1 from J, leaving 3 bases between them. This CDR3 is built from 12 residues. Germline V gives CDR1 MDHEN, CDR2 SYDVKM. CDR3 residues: CASSRSNQPQHF. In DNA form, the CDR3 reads TGTGCCAGCAGTAGGAGCAATCAGCCCCAGCATTTT.

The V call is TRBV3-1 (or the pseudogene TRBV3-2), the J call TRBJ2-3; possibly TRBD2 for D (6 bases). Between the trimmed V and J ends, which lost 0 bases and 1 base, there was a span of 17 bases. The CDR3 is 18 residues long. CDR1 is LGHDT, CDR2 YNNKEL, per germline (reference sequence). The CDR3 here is CASSQDGRGGVGTDTQYF. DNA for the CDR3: TGTGCCAGCAGCCAAGATGGGCGGGGCGGCGTGGGCACAGATACGCAGTATTTT.

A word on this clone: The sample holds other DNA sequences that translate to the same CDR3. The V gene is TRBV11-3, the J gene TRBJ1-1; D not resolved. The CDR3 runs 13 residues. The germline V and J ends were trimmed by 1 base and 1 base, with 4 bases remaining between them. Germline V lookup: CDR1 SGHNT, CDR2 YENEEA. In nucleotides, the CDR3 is TGTGCCAGCAGCTTAGCCGGGAACACTGAAGCTTTCTTT. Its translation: CASSLAGNTEAFF.

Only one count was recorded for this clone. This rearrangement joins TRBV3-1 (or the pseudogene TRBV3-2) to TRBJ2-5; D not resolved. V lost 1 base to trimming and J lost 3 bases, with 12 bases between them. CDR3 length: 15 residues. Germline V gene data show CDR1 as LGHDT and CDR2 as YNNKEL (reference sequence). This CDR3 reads CASSQVTPVEETQYF. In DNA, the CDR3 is TGTGCCAGCAGCCAAGTGACGCCGGTCGAAGAGACCCAGTACTTC.

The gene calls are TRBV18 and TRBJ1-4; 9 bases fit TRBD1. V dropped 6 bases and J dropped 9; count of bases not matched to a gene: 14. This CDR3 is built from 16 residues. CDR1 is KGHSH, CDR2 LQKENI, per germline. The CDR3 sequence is CASSTNSGTGPKKLFF. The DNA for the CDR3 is TGTGCCAGCTCTACTAACTCCGGGACAGGGCCGAAAAAACTGTTTTTT.

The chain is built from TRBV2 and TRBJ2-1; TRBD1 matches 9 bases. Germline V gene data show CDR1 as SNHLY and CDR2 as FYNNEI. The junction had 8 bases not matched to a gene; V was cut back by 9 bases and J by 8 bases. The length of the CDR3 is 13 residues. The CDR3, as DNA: TGTGCCAGAGGACAGGGGTCAGGGGATGAGCAGTTCTTC. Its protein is CARGQGSGDEQFF.

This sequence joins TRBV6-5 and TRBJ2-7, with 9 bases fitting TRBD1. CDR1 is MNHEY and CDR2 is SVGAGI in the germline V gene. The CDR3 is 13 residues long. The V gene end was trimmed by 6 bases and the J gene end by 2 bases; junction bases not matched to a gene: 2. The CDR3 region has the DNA TGTGCCAGCAGCGGACAGGGGACCTACGAGCAGTACGTC. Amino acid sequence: CASSGQGTYEQYV.

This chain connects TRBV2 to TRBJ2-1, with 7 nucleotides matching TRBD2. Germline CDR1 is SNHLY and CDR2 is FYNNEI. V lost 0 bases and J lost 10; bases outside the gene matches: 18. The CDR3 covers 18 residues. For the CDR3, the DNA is TGTGCCAGCAGTGAAGCGCTTTTGCGCGGGAGAGGTTCAGGGGAGCAGTTCTTC. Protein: CASSEALLRGRGSGEQFF. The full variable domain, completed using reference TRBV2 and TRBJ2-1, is EPEVTQTPSHQVTQMGQEVILRCVPISNHLYFYWYRQILGQKVEFLVSFYNNEISEKSEIFDDQFSVERPDGSNFTLKIRSTKLEDSAMYFCASSEALLRGRGSGEQFFGPGTRLTVL.

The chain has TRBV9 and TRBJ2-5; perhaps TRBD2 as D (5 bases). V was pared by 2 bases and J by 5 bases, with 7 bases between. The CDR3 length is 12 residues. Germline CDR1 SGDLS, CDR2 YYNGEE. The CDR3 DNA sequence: TGTGCCAGCAGCGTCCGCGGGGAGACCCAGTACTTC. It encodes CASSVRGETQYF.

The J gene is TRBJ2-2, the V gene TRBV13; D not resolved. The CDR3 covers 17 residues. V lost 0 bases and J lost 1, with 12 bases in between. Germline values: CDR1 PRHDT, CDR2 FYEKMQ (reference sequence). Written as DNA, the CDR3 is TGTGCCAGCAGCTTAGGGCCCCCAGCGCAGAACACCGGGGAGCTGTTTTTT. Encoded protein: CASSLGPPAQNTGELFF. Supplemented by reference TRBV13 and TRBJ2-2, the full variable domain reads AAGVIQSPRHLIKEKRETATLKCYPIPRHDTVYWYQQGPGQDPQFLISFYEKMQSDKGSIPDRFSAQQFSDYHSELNMSSLELGDSALYFCASSLGPPAQNTGELFFGEGSRLTVL.

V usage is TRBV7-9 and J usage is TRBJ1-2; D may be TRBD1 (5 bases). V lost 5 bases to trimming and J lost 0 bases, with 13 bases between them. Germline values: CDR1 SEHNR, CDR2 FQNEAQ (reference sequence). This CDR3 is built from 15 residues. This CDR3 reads CASSETGRANYGYTF. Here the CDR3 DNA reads TGTGCCAGCAGCGAAACAGGCCGAGCTAACTATGGCTACACCTTC.

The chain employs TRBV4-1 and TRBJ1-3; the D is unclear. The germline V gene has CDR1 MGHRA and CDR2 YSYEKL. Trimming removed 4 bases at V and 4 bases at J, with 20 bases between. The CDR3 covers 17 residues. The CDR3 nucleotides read TGCGCCAGCAGCCTCCAGGTGTTCAGGTCTCGCGGAAACACCATATATTTT. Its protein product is CASSLQVFRSRGNTIYF.

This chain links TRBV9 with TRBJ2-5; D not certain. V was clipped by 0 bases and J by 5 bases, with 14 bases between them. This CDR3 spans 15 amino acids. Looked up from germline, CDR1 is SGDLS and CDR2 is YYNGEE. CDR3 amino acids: CASSVEGRPTETQYF. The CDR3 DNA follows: TGTGCCAGCAGCGTAGAGGGCAGGCCGACCGAGACCCAGTACTTC. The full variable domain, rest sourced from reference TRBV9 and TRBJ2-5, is DSGVTQTPKHLITATGQRVTLRCSPRSGDLSVYWYQQSLDQGLQFLIQYYNGEERAKGNILERFSAQQFPDLHSELNLSSLELGDSALYFCASSVEGRPTETQYFGPGTRLLVL.

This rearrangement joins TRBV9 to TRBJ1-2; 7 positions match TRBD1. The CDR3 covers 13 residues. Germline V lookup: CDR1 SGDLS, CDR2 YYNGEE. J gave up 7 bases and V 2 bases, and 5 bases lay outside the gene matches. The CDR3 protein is CASSVTGYSGYTF. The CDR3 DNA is TGTGCCAGCAGCGTGACAGGGTATTCTGGCTACACCTTC.

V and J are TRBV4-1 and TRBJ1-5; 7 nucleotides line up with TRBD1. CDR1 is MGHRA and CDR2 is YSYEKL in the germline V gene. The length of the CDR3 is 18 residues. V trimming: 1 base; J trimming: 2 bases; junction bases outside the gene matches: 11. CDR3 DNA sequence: TGCGCCAGCAGCCAAGGGTCAGGGGGGGAGACCGGCAATCAGCCCCAGCATTTT. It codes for CASSQGSGGETGNQPQHF.

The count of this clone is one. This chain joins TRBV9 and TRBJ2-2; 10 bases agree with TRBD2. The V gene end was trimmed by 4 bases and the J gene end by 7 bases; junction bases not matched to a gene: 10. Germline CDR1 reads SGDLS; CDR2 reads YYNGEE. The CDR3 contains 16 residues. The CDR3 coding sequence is TGTGCCAGCAGCCTCAGCGAGGGGACTAGCGTCGGGGAGCTGTTTTTT. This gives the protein CASSLSEGTSVGELFF.

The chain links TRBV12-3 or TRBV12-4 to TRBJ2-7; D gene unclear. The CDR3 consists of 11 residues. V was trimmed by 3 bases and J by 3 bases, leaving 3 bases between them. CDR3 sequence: CASSFGYEQYV. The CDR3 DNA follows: TGTGCCAGCAGTTTCGGCTACGAGCAGTACGTC.

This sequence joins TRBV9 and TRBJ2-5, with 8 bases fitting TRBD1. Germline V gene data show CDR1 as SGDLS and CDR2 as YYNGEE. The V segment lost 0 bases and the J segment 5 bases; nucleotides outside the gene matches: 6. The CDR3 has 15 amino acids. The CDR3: CASSVGSGGVETQYF. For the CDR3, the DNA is TGTGCCAGCAGCGTAGGGTCAGGGGGCGTGGAGACCCAGTACTTC. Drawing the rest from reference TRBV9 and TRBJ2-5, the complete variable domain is DSGVTQTPKHLITATGQRVTLRCSPRSGDLSVYWYQQSLDQGLQFLIQYYNGEERAKGNILERFSAQQFPDLHSELNLSSLELGDSALYFCASSVGSGGVETQYFGPGTRLLVL.